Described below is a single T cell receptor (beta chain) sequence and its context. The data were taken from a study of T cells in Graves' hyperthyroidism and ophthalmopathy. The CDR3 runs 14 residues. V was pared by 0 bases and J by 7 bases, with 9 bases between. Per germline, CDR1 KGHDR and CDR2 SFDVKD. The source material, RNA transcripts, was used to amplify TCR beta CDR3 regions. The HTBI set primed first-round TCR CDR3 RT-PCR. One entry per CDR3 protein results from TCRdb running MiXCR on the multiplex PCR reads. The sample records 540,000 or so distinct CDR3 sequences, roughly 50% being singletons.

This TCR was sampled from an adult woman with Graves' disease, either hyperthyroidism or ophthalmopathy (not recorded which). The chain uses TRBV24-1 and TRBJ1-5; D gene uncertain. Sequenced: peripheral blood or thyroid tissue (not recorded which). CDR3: CATSDLGAGQPQHF. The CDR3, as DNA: TGTGCCACCAGTGATTTGGGCGCGGGGCAGCCCCAGCATTTT.